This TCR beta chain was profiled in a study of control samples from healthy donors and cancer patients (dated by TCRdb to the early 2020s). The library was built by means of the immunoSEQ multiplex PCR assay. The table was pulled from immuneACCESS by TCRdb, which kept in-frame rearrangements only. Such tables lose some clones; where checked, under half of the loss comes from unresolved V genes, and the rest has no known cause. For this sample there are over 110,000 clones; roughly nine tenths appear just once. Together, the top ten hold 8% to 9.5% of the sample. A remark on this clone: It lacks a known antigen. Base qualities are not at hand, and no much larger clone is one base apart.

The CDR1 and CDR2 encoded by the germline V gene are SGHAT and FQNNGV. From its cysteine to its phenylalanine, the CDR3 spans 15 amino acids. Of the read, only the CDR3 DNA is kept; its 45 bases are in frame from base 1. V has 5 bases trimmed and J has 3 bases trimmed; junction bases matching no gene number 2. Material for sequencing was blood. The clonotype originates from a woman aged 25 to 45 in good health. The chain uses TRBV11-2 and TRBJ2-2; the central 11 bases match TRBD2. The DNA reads TGTGCCAGCAGCGTACTAGCGGGAGACACCGGGGAGCTGTTTTTT. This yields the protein CASSVLAGDTGELFF.